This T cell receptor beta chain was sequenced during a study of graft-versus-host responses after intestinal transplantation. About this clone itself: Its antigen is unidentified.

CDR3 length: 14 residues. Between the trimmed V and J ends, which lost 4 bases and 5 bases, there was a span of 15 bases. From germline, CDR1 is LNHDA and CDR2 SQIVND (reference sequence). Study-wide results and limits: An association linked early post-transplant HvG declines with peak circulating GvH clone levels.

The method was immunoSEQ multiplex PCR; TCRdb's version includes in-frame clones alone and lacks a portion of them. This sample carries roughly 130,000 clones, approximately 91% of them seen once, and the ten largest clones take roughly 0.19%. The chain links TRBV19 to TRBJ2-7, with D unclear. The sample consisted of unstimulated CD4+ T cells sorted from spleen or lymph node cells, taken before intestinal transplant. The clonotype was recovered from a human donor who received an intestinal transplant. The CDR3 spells CASSTTAFFNEQYF. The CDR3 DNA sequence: TGTGCCAGTAGTACCACAGCATTTTTCAACGAGCAGTACTTC. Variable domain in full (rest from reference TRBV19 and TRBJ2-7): DGGITQSPKYLFRKEGQNVTLSCEQNLNHDAMYWYRQDPGQGLRLIYYSQIVNDFQKGDIAEGYSVSREKKESFPLTVTSAQKNPTAFYLCASSTTAFFNEQYFGPGTRLTVT.